These 9 T cell receptor beta chains share one sample of origin, sequenced in a study of T cell changes during pregnancy in multiple sclerosis. The protocol was immunoSEQ multiplex PCR, while the TCRdb copy is restricted to in-frame clones and leaves out a portion. The data hold 55,000 to 65,000 clones, with roughly 93% observed a single time. The sample consisted of peripheral blood, taken after pregnancy. The receptor set was obtained from a female donor with multiple sclerosis, enrolled in a pregnancy study.

The V call is TRBV10-1, the J call TRBJ1-5; D uncertain. The CDR3 has 18 residues. Deletions cut 0 bases from V and 0 bases from J, with 15 bases between. CDR1 WNHNN and CDR2 SYGVQD come from the germline V gene (reference sequence). CDR3 residues: CASSESRRREISNQPQHF. DNA for the CDR3: TGCGCCAGCAGTGAGTCGCGTCGAAGAGAGATTAGCAATCAGCCCCAGCATTTT.

The gene calls are TRBV11-2 and TRBJ2-5; TRBD2 is a possible D gene (6 bases). This CDR3 region has 15 residues. Trimming removed 3 bases at V and 5 bases at J, with 16 bases between. Germline V gene lookup returns CDR1 SGHAT and CDR2 FQNNGV. The CDR3 nucleotides are TGTGCCAGCAGCTTGGTAGGAGGAGGGCGGGAGACCCAGTACTTC. Translated: CASSLVGGGRETQYF.

The J gene is TRBJ1-4, the V gene TRBV7-9; possible D gene TRBD1, 5 bases. Germline V gives CDR1 SEHNR, CDR2 FQNEAQ (reference sequence). Trimming left V 1 base short and J 5 bases short, with 11 bases between. This CDR3 is 15 amino acids long. CDR3: CASSLGGPRNEKLFF. The CDR3 coding sequence is TGTGCCAGCAGCTTAGGGGGCCCGCGGAATGAAAAACTGTTTTTT.

The CDR3, as DNA: TGTGCCAGCGTTAGGCTAGAGACGGCTGAGCAGTTCTTC. Its translation: CASVRLETAEQFF. This chain uses TRBV6-5 with TRBJ2-1; D is unclear. Germline assignment: CDR1 MNHEY and CDR2 SVGAGI. The CDR3 sequence is 13 residues long. Trimming pared 8 bases from V and 9 bases from J, leaving 17 bases between.

The chain links TRBV6-1 to TRBJ1-5, with D possibly being TRBD1 (5 bases). Germline CDR1 reads MNHNS; CDR2 reads SASEGT. Trimming took off 0 bases at V and 5 bases at J, with 11 bases between the two ends. This CDR3 has 15 amino acids. CDR3 bases: TGTGCCAGCAGTGAAGCTCCAGGGAATCATCAGCCCCAGCATTTT. It translates to CASSEAPGNHQPQHF.

V usage is TRBV27 and J usage is TRBJ1-1, with TRBD1 identical over 7 bases. V shed 5 bases and J 4 bases; nucleotides not matched to a gene: 7. Looked up from germline, CDR1 is MNHEY and CDR2 is SMNVEV (reference sequence). CDR3 length equals 14 residues. The chain's CDR3 is CASSVNRGSTEAFF. In DNA form, the CDR3 reads TGTGCCAGCAGTGTTAACAGGGGTAGCACTGAAGCTTTCTTT.

The chain employs TRBV7-6 and TRBJ2-5; 12 positions agree with TRBD2. The V and J ends lost 6 bases and 5 bases, in that order; junction bases with no gene match: 7. The length of the CDR3 is 15 residues. Germline loops: CDR1 SGHVS, CDR2 FNYEAQ. The CDR3 sequence is CASRATSGRSETQYF. The CDR3 DNA is TGTGCCAGCAGGGCGACTAGCGGGAGATCGGAGACCCAGTACTTC.

This clone has just a few counts. V gene TRBV11-2 combines with J gene TRBJ2-2, with TRBD2 matching 7 bases. Germline CDR1 is SGHAT and CDR2 is FQNNGV. After removal of 4 bases from V and 5 bases from J, the junction contained 7 bases not matched to a gene. The CDR3 is 15 residues long. This CDR3 is CASSWGRAVTGELFF. CDR3 DNA: TGTGCCAGCAGCTGGGGGAGGGCCGTTACCGGGGAGCTGTTTTTT.

V usage is TRBV28 and J usage is TRBJ1-3; 7 bases fit TRBD1. Trimming removed 2 bases from V and 7 bases from J; junction bases left unmatched: 2. CDR1 is MDHEN and CDR2 is SYDVKM in the germline V gene. The CDR3 has 13 amino acids. CDR3 bases: TGTGCCAGCAGTTTAGGACAGGATAACACCATATATTTT. This codes for CASSLGQDNTIYF. The whole variable domain, remainder taken from reference TRBV28 and TRBJ1-3, is DVKVTQSSRYLVKRTGEKVFLECVQDMDHENMFWYRQDPGLGLRLIYFSYDVKMKEKGDIPEGYSVSREKKERFSLILESASTNQTSMYLCASSLGQDNTIYFGEGSWLTVV.